Given below is one T cell receptor beta chain in context. These data belong to a study of T-cell reconstitution after alpha-beta-depleted transplantation in children. The TCRbeta library was prepared with unique molecular identifiers. TCRdb re-called the PCR reads through MiXCR, storing one row per CDR3 protein. This table has some 590,000 distinct CDR3 sequences, roughly 10% appearing once. The CDR3 runs 14 residues. Looked up from germline, CDR1 is MNHEY and CDR2 is SMNVEV (reference sequence). Trimming stripped 1 base from V and 1 base from J, with 7 bases between. This rearrangement joins TRBV27 to TRBJ1-2; D call uncertain. This TCR was recovered from a human donor who donated a stem cell graft to a child with acute myeloid leukemia. The sequencing used PBMCs from the stem cell graft donor, collected from the stem cell graft. CDR3 nucleotide sequence: TGTGCCAGCAGTTTATACAAAAATAACTATGGCTACACCTTC. Its translation is CASSLYKNNYGYTF.